The rows below give T cell receptor beta chains drawn from one sample of a study of blood T cell repertoires in COVID-19. TCRdb's table, derived via immunoSEQ multiplex PCR, lists solely in-frame clones and lacks some. The data show 55,000 to 75,000 clones, roughly 82% seen once. Sequences were obtained from peripheral blood. These TCRs come from a man older than 75 with active COVID-19. CDR3s include the opening cysteine and the closing phenylalanine or tryptophan. D genes are given only for firm matches. Clone size is shown for a subset of rows, as once, few, many or a class of expanded clone.

size,V,J,D,CDR3,DNA
.,TRBV3-1/TRBV3-2,TRBJ1-2,TRBD1,CASSQANRGLYGYTF,TGTGCCAGCAGCCAAGCGAACAGGGGGCTTTATGGCTACACCTTC
once,TRBV24-1,TRBJ2-3,.,CATSDEVTGASTDTQYF,TGTGCCACCAGTGATGAAGTGACGGGAGCGAGCACAGATACGCAGTATTTT
.,TRBV15,TRBJ1-1,.,CATSRDWGGGGTEAFF,TGTGCCACCAGCAGAGATTGGGGGGGAGGCGGCACTGAAGCTTTCTTT
once,TRBV5-4,TRBJ2-4,TRBD1,CASSTGQGEAKNIQYF,TGTGCCAGCAGCACGGGACAGGGAGAAGCCAAAAACATTCAGTACTTC
.,TRBV9,TRBJ2-2,.,CAGSGAGDTGELFF,TGTGCCGGCAGCGGGGCAGGGGACACCGGGGAGCTGTTTTTT
.,TRBV14,TRBJ2-2,TRBD1,CASRQGLWNTGELFF,TGTGCCAGCAGACAGGGGTTATGGAACACCGGGGAGCTGTTTTTT
.,TRBV5-4,TRBJ1-2,.,CASSSDSVSGYTF,TGTGCCAGCAGCTCGGACAGCGTGAGTGGCTACACCTTC
.,TRBV7-2,TRBJ1-1,.,CASSLDRYSSEAFF,TGTGCCAGCAGCTTAGACAGGTATTCTTCTGAAGCTTTCTTT
.,TRBV5-6,TRBJ2-7,TRBD2,CASSLVSGGYEQYF,TGTGCCAGCAGCTTGGTTAGCGGGGGTTACGAGCAGTACTTC
.,TRBV5-1,TRBJ2-7,TRBD2,CASSSLAGGPYEQYF,TGCGCCAGCAGCTCCCTAGCGGGGGGGCCTTACGAGCAGTACTTC
.,TRBV11-2,TRBJ2-2,.,CASSFRDYQTGELFF,TGTGCCAGCAGCTTTCGAGACTACCAAACCGGGGAGCTGTTTTTT
.,TRBV3-1/TRBV3-2,TRBJ2-6,.,CASSQPQAGANVLTF,TGTGCCAGCAGCCAGCCACAGGCTGGGGCCAACGTCCTGACTTTC
few,TRBV4-1,TRBJ2-7,TRBD1,CASSQENAGGTPRYF,TGCGCCAGCAGCCAAGAAAACGCAGGGGGTACCCCTAGGTACTTC
.,TRBV5-4,TRBJ2-5,TRBD1,CASSAPSQGVETQYF,TGTGCCAGCAGCGCCCCTTCTCAGGGGGTGGAGACCCAGTACTTC
.,TRBV7-2,TRBJ1-1,.,CASSFSLNTEAFF,TGTGCCAGCAGCTTCTCCTTGAACACTGAAGCTTTCTTT
.,TRBV6-2/TRBV6-3,TRBJ1-4,.,CASRPAGQGEKLFF,TGTGCCAGCAGACCTGCGGGGCAGGGTGAAAAACTGTTTTTT
.,TRBV19,TRBJ2-3,.,CASSISHRGGTDTQYF,TGTGCCAGTAGTATTTCCCATAGGGGCGGCACAGATACGCAGTATTTT
.,TRBV14,TRBJ1-3,.,CASSHRLTGMGTIYF,TGTGCCAGCAGCCACAGACTCACAGGGATGGGCACCATATATTTT
.,TRBV19,TRBJ2-5,TRBD2,CASSITKRGGRQETQYF,TGTGCCAGTAGTATAACGAAGCGGGGGGGGAGGCAAGAGACCCAGTACTTC
.,TRBV6-6,TRBJ2-4,TRBD1,CASRYRDREPYF,TGTGCCAGCAGGTACCGGGACAGGGAGCCGTACTTC
.,TRBV5-6,TRBJ2-2,TRBD2,CASVLGRAAGELFF,TGTGCCAGCGTGCTGGGGAGGGCTGCCGGGGAGCTGTTTTTT
once,TRBV5-6,TRBJ2-3,.,CASSLVTGSINTQYF,TGTGCCAGCAGCTTGGTAACTGGTTCGATAAATACGCAGTATTTT
.,TRBV7-2,TRBJ2-7,TRBD1,CASLPTRDSSYEQYF,TGTGCCAGCTTACCGACCCGGGACAGTTCCTACGAGCAGTACTTC
.,TRBV5-1,TRBJ1-1,.,CASRRADTEAFF,TGCGCCAGCAGGAGGGCTGACACTGAAGCTTTCTTT
.,TRBV5-1,TRBJ2-2,.,CASSLVTTNTGELFF,TGCGCCAGCAGCTTGGTTACAACGAACACCGGGGAGCTGTTTTTT
few,TRBV7-2,TRBJ1-5,.,CASSSGGGSNQPQHF,TGTGCCAGCAGCTCGGGCGGGGGGAGCAATCAGCCCCAGCATTTT
.,TRBV21-1,TRBJ1-5,.,CASSKVGQGFNKPQHF,TGTGCCAGCAGCAAAGTTGGGCAGGGGTTTAATAAGCCCCAGCATTTT
.,TRBV5-8,TRBJ2-2,TRBD2,CASSLWAGTSATGELFF,TGTGCCAGCAGCTTGTGGGCCGGGACTAGCGCAACCGGGGAGCTGTTTTTT
once,TRBV5-1,TRBJ2-1,TRBD2,CASSLVAGVRNEQFF,TGCGCCAGCAGCTTGGTGGCGGGAGTGCGGAATGAGCAGTTCTTC
.,TRBV5-1,TRBJ1-2,TRBD1,CASSIGTATGGTNYGYTF,TGCGCCAGCAGCATTGGTACGGCCACAGGGGGAACGAACTATGGCTACACCTTC
.,TRBV11-2,TRBJ2-2,.,CASSLAVLGELFF,TGTGCCAGCAGCTTAGCGGTCCTCGGGGAGCTGTTTTTT
.,TRBV4-2,TRBJ2-5,.,CASSYRPGETQYF,TGTGCCAGCAGCTACCGCCCGGGAGAGACCCAGTACTTC
.,TRBV6-5,TRBJ1-2,TRBD1,CASIDRGVYSYTF,TGTGCCAGCATCGACAGGGGGGTCTACAGCTACACCTTC
.,TRBV15,TRBJ1-2,.,CATSREGQGYGYTF,TGTGCCACCAGCAGAGAAGGGCAGGGATATGGCTACACCTTC
.,TRBV19,TRBJ2-1,TRBD2,CATTGTSGLIDEQFF,TGTGCCACTACCGGGACTAGCGGCCTTATTGATGAGCAGTTCTTC
.,TRBV7-8,TRBJ2-3,.,CASNPGLADNTDTQYF,TGTGCCAGCAACCCTGGGTTAGCAGATAACACAGATACGCAGTATTTT
.,TRBV3-1/TRBV3-2,TRBJ2-1,TRBD2,CVSSRPLAGGEVEQFF,TGTGTCAGCAGCCGCCCACTAGCGGGAGGGGAGGTTGAGCAGTTCTTC
.,TRBV6-2/TRBV6-3,TRBJ1-4,.,CASSFGRARQDEKLFF,TGTGCCAGCAGTTTCGGACGGGCGCGACAGGATGAAAAACTGTTTTTT
.,TRBV28,TRBJ1-6,TRBD1,CASRGQVAPLHF,TGTGCCAGCAGAGGACAGGTTGCACCCCTCCACTTT
once,TRBV7-9,TRBJ2-3,.,CASSLAAGSTDTQYF,TGTGCCAGCAGCTTAGCGGCGGGGAGCACAGATACGCAGTATTTT